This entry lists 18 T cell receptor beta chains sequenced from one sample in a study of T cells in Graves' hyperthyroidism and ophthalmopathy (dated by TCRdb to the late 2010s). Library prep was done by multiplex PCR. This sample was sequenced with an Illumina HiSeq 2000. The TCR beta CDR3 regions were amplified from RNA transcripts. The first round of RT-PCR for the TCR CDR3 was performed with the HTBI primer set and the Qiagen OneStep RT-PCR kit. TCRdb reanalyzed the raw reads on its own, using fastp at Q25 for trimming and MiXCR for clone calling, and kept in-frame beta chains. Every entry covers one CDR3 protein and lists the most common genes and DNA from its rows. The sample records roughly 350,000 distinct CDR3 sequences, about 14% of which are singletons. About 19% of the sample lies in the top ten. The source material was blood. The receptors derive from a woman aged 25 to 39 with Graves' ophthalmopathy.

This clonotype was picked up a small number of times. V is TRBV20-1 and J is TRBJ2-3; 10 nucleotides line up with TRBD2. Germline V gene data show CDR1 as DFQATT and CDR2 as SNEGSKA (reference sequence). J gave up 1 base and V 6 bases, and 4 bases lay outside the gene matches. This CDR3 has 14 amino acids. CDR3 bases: TGCAGTGCAACTCTAGCGGGGGGCACAGATACGCAGTATTTT. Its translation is CSATLAGGTDTQYF.

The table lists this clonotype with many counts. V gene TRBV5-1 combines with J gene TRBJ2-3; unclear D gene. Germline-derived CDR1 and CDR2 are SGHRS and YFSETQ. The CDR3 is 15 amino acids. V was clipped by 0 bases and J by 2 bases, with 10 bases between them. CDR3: CASSLVPRNTDTQYF. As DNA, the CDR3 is TGCGCCAGCAGCTTGGTCCCAAGAAACACAGATACGCAGTATTTT.

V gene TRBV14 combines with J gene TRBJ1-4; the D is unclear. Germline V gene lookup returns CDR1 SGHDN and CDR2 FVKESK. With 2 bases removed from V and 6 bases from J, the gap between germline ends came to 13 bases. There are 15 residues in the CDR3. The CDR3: CASSQSDRVYEKLFF. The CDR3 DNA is TGTGCCAGCAGCCAAAGTGATAGGGTCTATGAAAAACTGTTTTTT.

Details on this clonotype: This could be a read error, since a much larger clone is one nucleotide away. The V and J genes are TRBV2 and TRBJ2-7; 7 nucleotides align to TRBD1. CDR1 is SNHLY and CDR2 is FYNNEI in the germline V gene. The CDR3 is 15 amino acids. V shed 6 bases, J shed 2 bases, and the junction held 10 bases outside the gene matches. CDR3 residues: CASSPRQGAAYEQYF. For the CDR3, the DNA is TGTGCCAGCAGCCCACGACAGGGCGCCGCCTACGAGCAGTACTTC.

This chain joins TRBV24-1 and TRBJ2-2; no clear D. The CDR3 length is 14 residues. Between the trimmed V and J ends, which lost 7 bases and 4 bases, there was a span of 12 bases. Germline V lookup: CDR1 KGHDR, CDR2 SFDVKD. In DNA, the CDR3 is TGTGCCACCAGCTCCCTTGGGGTCACCGGGGAGCTGTTTTTT. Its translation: CATSSLGVTGELFF.

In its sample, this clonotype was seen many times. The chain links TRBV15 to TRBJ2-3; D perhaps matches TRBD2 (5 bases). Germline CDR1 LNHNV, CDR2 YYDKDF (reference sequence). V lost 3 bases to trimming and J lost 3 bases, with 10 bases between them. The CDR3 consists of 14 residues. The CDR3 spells CATSRTGKTDTQYF. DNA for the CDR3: TGTGCCACCAGCAGGACGGGAAAGACAGATACGCAGTATTTT.

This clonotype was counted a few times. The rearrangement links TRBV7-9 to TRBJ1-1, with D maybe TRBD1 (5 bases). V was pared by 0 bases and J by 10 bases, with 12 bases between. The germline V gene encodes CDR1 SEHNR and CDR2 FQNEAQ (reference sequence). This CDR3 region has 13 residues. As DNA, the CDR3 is TGTGCCAGCAGCTTAGCGGATGGGGGGGGAGCTTTCTTT. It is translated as CASSLADGGGAFF.

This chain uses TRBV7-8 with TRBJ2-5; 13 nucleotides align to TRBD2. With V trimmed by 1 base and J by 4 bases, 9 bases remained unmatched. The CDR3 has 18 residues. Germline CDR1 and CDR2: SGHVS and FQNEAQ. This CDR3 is CASSLVLAGGLRGETQYF. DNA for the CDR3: TGTGCCAGCAGCTTAGTACTAGCGGGGGGGCTGAGGGGAGAGACCCAGTACTTC.

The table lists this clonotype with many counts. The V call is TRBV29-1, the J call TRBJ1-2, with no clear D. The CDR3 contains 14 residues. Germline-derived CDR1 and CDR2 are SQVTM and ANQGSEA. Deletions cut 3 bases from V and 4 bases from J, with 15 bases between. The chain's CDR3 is CSVDNPEEGYGYTF. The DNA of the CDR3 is TGCAGCGTTGATAACCCCGAAGAGGGCTATGGCTACACCTTC.

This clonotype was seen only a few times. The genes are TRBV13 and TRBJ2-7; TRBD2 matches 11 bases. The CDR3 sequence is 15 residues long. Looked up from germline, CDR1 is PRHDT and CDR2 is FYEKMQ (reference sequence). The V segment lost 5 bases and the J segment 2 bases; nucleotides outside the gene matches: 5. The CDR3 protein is CASSPGTSGPYEQYF. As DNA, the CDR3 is TGTGCCAGCAGCCCAGGGACTAGCGGCCCCTACGAGCAGTACTTC.

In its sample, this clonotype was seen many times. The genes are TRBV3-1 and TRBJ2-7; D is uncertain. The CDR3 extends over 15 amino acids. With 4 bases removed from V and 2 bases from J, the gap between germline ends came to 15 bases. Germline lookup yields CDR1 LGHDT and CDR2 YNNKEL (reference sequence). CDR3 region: CASSRGSVFPYEQYF. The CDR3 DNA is TGTGCCAGCAGCCGCGGCTCCGTCTTCCCCTACGAGCAGTACTTC.

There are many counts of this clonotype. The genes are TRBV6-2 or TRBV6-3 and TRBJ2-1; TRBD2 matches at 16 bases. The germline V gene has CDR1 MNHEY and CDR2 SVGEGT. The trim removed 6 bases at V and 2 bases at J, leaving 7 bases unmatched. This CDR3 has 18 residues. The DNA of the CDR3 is TGTGCCAGCAGCCTCGGGACTAGCGGGGGGGTAGCCTACAATGAGCAGTTCTTC. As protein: CASSLGTSGGVAYNEQFF.

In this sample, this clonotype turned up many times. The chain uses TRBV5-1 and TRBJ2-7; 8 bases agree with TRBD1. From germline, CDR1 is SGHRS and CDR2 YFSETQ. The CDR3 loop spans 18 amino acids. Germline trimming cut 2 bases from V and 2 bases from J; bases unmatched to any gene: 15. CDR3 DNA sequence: TGCGCCAGCAGCTTCCGGACAGGGAAGGACAGGATCCCCTACGAGCAGTACTTC. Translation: CASSFRTGKDRIPYEQYF. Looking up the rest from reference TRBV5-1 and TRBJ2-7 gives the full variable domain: KAGVTQTPRYLIKTRGQQVTLSCSPISGHRSVSWYQQTPGQGLQFLFEYFSETQRNKGNFPGRFSGRQFSNSRSEMNVSTLELGDSALYLCASSFRTGKDRIPYEQYFGPGTRLTVT.

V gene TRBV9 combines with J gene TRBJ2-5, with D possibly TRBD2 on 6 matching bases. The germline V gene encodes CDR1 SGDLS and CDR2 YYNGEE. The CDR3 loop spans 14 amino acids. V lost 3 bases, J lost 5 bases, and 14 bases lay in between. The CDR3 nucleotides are TGTGCCAGCAGCGACACCGCTGCGGGGGAGACCCAGTACTTC. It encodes CASSDTAAGETQYF.

CDR3 nucleotides: TGTGCCAGCAGCGCAGACAGGGTAGGCTATGGCTACACCTTC. It codes for CASSADRVGYGYTF. The chain is built from TRBV9 and TRBJ1-2, with 7 bases matching TRBD1. CDR3 length: 14 amino acids. Looked up from germline, CDR1 is SGDLS and CDR2 is YYNGEE. J was trimmed by 4 bases and V by 3 bases; bases with no gene match: 6.

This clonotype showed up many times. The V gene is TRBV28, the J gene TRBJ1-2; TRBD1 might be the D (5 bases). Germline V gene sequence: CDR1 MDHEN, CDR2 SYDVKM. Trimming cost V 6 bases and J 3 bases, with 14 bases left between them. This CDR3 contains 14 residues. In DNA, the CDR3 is TGTGCCAGCAGGAGGGGTTTCTTGGACTATGGCTACACCTTC. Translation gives CASRRGFLDYGYTF.

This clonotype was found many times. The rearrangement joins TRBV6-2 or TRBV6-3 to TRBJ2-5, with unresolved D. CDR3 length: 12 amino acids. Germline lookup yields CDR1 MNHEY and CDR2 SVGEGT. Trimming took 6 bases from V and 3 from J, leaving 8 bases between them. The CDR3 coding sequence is TGTGCCAGCAGCGACCCCGAAGAGACCCAGTACTTC. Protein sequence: CASSDPEETQYF.

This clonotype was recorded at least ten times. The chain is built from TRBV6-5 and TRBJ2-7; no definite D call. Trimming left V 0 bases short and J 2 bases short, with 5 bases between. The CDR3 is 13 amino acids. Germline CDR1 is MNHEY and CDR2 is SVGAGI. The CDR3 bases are TGTGCCAGCAGTTACTCGCAGACCTACGAGCAGTACTTC. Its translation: CASSYSQTYEQYF.